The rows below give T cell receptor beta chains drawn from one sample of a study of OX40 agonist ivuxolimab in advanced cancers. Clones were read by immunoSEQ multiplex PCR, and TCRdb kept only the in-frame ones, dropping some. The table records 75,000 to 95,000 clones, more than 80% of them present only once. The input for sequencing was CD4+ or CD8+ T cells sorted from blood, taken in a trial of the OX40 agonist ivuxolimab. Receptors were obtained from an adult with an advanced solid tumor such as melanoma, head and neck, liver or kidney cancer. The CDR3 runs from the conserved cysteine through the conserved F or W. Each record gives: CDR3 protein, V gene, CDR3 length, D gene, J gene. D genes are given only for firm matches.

CSVVGQGAYEQFF,TRBV29-1,13,TRBD1,TRBJ2-1
CASSQGLGTEAFF,TRBV14,13,NA,TRBJ1-1
CATLGGLTYEQYF,TRBV6-4,13,TRBD2,NA
CASRPLWGRGQPQHF,TRBV28,15,NA,TRBJ1-5
CSLGTGLDTQYF,TRBV29-1,12,TRBD1,TRBJ2-3
CASIRGPTEAFF,TRBV6-6,12,NA,TRBJ1-1
CASTGTGYEQYF,TRBV7-7,12,TRBD1,TRBJ2-7
CASKSLGYGYTF,TRBV19,12,NA,TRBJ1-2
CSVVGQGGGETQYF,TRBV29-1,14,NA,TRBJ2-5
CASSKTGVLFF,TRBV28,11,TRBD1,TRBJ1-4
CASRTGTSGSYEQYF,TRBV2,15,TRBD2,TRBJ2-7
CSVAGTVPREQYF,TRBV29-1,13,TRBD1,TRBJ2-7
CASSTGASQRHGYTF,TRBV19,15,NA,TRBJ1-2
CASRNRAGGQPQHF,TRBV19,14,NA,TRBJ1-5
CASSPPPGQGTDTQYF,TRBV5-4,16,TRBD1,TRBJ2-3
CASRGLGKYEQYF,TRBV2,13,NA,TRBJ2-7
CASSQTVWGGETQYF,TRBV4-3,15,TRBD2,TRBJ2-5
CASSIARDSYNEQFF,TRBV19,15,NA,TRBJ2-1
CASSSSSGTGGEKLFF,TRBV5-1,16,TRBD1,TRBJ1-4
CASSLYRGFYNEQFF,TRBV7-9,15,TRBD1,TRBJ2-1
CASSLGPDTHYGYTF,TRBV5-1,15,NA,TRBJ1-2
CASSSSFGGDPPDTQYF,TRBV5-6,17,NA,TRBJ2-3
CSSGHNYGYTF,TRBV29-1,11,NA,TRBJ1-2
CASGGLDRGNGETQYF,TRBV2,16,TRBD1,TRBJ2-5
CASSLSGGWTNTEAFF,TRBV28,16,TRBD1,TRBJ1-1
CASSPGTGYQPQHF,TRBV28,14,TRBD1,TRBJ1-5
CASSPRDRNTDTQYF,TRBV7-9,15,TRBD1,TRBJ2-3
CASSPRPGTYTDTQYF,TRBV4-1,16,NA,TRBJ2-3
CASSPNRQGTNEKLFF,TRBV18,16,TRBD1,TRBJ1-4
CASSYSTQGWNAFF,TRBV11-2,14,NA,TRBJ1-1
CASSFLPGRHEQYF,TRBV5-1,14,NA,TRBJ2-7
CASSWGGSADTQYF,TRBV28,14,NA,TRBJ2-3
CASSRDSNTEAFF,TRBV5-6,13,TRBD1,TRBJ1-1
CASSLRTGPYEQYF,TRBV5-1,14,TRBD1,TRBJ2-7
CASSQVDQEAFF,TRBV4-1,12,NA,TRBJ1-1
CASSLVGATNEKLFF,TRBV5-5,15,NA,TRBJ1-4
CASSLTGPYEQYF,TRBV5-8,13,NA,TRBJ2-7
CASTLIGTGEKLFF,TRBV5-8,14,TRBD1,TRBJ1-4
CASSLGTGIEGETQYF,TRBV11-1,16,TRBD1,TRBJ2-5
CAIRLPGQGGNEQFF,TRBV10-3,15,TRBD1,TRBJ2-1